The source of this TCR beta chain is a study of Tregs in tolerant kidney transplant recipients. As to this clone: The antigen is not known.

Findings of the study overall: Findings come from small patient numbers and require larger validation. Activated donor B cell expansion appeared to reveal the most relevant donor-specific TCRbeta repertoire.

J gave up 1 base and V 3 bases, and 4 bases lay outside the gene matches. The CDR3 length is 15 residues. The germline V gene has CDR1 SNHLY and CDR2 FYNNEI. The protocol was immunoSEQ multiplex PCR, while the TCRdb copy is restricted to in-frame clones and leaves out a portion. The sample holds about 110,000 clones; 90% are singletons and the top ten take about 0.31%. The chain employs TRBV2 and TRBJ2-5; 8 bases line up with TRBD2. The material was CD4+ T cells from blood, obtained before the transplant. This sequence originates from a human donor who received a combined kidney and bone marrow transplant. CDR3 amino acids: CASSEGSGVQETQYF. Written as DNA, the CDR3 is TGTGCCAGCAGTGAGGGTAGCGGGGTCCAAGAGACCCAGTACTTC.